Given below is one T cell receptor beta chain in context. What antigen it recognizes has not been identified. Base qualities were left out, and no much larger clone turns up one base away. The protocol used for the library was the immunoSEQ multiplex PCR assay. TCRdb provides this immuneACCESS table in a form limited to in-frame rearrangements. Some clones are lacking; in checked studies, under half of them reflect an unresolved V gene, and why the rest are absent is not known. The sample includes just over 40,000 clones, with approximately 89% observed a single time. The top ten constitute 5.2% of the sample. The CDR3 starts with the cysteine, ends with the phenylalanine, and has 14 residues. Only the CDR3 region is kept as DNA, spanning 42 bases read in frame from base 1. A distance of 13 bases separates the germline ends of V and J, which lose 5 bases and 2 bases respectively. The germline V gene encodes CDR1 WNHNN and CDR2 SYGVQD (reference sequence).

The sample originates from a study of T cell changes during pregnancy in multiple sclerosis (dated by TCRdb to about 2019). With regard to the full study: In women with multiple sclerosis, the researchers looked at how the T cell repertoire shifted as pregnancy progressed.

The sample here was peripheral blood, taken in the first trimester of pregnancy. The sequence links TRBV10-1 to TRBJ2-7, with the D gene too uncertain to name. The source is a female donor in good health, enrolled as a control in a pregnancy study. The CDR3 reads CASSKERGPYEQYF. The DNA reads TGCGCCAGCAGTAAAGAGCGTGGCCCCTACGAGCAGTACTTC.